This record concerns one T cell receptor beta chain sequence. The germline V and J ends were trimmed by 1 base and 0 bases, with 11 bases remaining between them. The germline V gene has CDR1 LNHDA and CDR2 SQIVND (reference sequence). This CDR3 spans 16 amino acids. These data originate in a study of cytomegalovirus exposure and HLA in healthy donors. Researchers ran the PCR with 60 Vbeta and 13 Jbeta primers. The repertoire was sequenced with immunoSEQ multiplex PCR; TCRdb's copy has only in-frame clones and lacks some. The sample lists more than 150,000 clones, roughly 87% occurring once. The sample was PBMCs. The source of this sequence is a girl younger than two in good health and CMV-seronegative. The V call is TRBV19, the J call TRBJ2-3, with D possibly TRBD1 on 5 matching bases. CDR3 DNA sequence: TGTGCCAGTAGTATAGTAAGGGGAATAAGCACAGATACGCAGTATTTT. The encoded protein is CASSIVRGISTDTQYF.